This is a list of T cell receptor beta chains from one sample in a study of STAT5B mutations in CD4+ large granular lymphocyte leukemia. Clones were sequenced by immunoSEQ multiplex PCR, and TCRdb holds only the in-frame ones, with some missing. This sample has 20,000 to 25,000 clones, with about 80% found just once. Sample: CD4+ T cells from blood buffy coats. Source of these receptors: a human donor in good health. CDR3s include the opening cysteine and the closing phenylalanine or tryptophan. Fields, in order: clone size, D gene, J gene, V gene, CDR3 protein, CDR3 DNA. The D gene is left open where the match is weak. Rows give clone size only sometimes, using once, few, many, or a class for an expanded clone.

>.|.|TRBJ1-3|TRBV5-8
CASSLGNRGNTIYF
TGTGCCAGCAGCTTAGGGAACAGAGGAAACACCATATATTTT
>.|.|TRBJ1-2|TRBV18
CASSPGARPNYGYTF
TGTGCCAGCTCACCAGGCGCCAGGCCTAACTATGGCTACACCTTC
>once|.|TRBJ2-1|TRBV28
CASGAYNEQFF
TGTGCCAGCGGCGCCTACAATGAGCAGTTCTTC
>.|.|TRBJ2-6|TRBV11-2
CASSLVSGSGANVLTF
TGTGCCAGCAGCTTAGTCTCCGGGTCTGGGGCCAACGTCCTGACTTTC
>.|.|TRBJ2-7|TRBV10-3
CAIRGQTRFGGEQYF
TGTGCCATTAGAGGACAGACCCGGTTCGGCGGAGAGCAGTACTTC
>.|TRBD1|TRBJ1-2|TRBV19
CASSGTGNRGYTF
TGTGCCAGTTCCGGGACAGGGAATCGTGGCTACACCTTC
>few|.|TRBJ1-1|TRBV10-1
CASSRTGNTEAFF
TGCGCCAGCAGTAGGACGGGTAACACTGAAGCTTTCTTT
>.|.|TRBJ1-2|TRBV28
CAIQTGRGYTF
TGTGCCATTCAGACCGGGCGTGGCTACACCTTC
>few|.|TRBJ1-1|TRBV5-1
CASSLAAGSATEAFF
TGCGCCAGCAGCTTGGCGGCAGGGAGCGCCACTGAAGCTTTCTTT
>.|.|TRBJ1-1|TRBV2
CASIDRTINTEAFF
TGTGCCAGCATTGATAGGACAATAAACACTGAAGCTTTCTTT
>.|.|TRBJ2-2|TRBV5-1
CASSLGLGAGELFF
TGCGCCAGCAGCTTGGGGCTAGGGGCCGGGGAGCTGTTTTTT
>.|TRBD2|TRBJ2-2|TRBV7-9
CASSPPGLAGTGELFF
TGTGCCAGCAGCCCACCCGGACTAGCGGGTACCGGGGAGCTGTTTTTT
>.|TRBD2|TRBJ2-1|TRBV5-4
CASSQANLAGEGHWQFF
TGTGCCAGCAGCCAAGCCAACCTAGCGGGAGAAGGGCACTGGCAGTTCTTC
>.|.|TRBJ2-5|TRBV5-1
CATSPMTGEETQYF
TGCGCCACCTCCCCCATGACAGGCGAAGAGACCCAGTACTTC
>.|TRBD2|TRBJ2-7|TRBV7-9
CASSSTLAGESYEQYF
TGTGCCAGCAGCTCAACATTAGCGGGAGAATCCTACGAGCAGTACTTC
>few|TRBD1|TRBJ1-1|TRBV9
CASSRQGANTEAFF
TGTGCCAGCAGCAGACAGGGGGCGAACACTGAAGCTTTCTTT
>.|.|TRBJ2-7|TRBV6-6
CASSLEQEYEQYF
TGTGCCAGCAGTTTGGAACAGGAGTACGAGCAGTACTTC
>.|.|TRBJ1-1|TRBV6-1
CASSDTDMNTEAFF
TGTGCCAGCAGTGATACAGATATGAACACTGAAGCTTTCTTT
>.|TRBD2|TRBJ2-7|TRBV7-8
CASSLTGGVYEQYF
TGTGCCAGCAGCTTAACGGGAGGGGTCTACGAGCAGTACTTC
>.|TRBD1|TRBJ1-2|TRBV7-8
CAPFVRGRCYGYTF
TGTGCCCCGTTTGTGAGGGGGCGATGCTATGGCTACACCTTC
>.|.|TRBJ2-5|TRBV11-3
CASSPDQETQYF
TGTGCCAGCAGCCCCGACCAAGAGACCCAGTACTTC
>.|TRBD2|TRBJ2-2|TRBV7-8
CASSLGTSGTGELFF
TGTGCCAGCAGCTTAGGGACTAGTGGCACCGGGGAGCTGTTTTTT
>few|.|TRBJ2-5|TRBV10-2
CASRGGAGVRETQYF
TGCGCCAGCAGGGGGGGGGCGGGAGTTCGAGAGACCCAGTACTTC
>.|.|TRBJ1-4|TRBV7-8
CASSLAYRASNEKLFF
TGTGCCAGCAGCTTAGCCTACAGGGCTAGTAATGAAAAACTGTTTTTT
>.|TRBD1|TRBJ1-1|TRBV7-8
CASSSRDRGSNTEAFF
TGTGCCAGCAGCTCACGGGACAGGGGGTCGAACACTGAAGCTTTCTTT
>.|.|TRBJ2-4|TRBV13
CASIERGAKNIQYF
TGTGCCAGCATTGAGAGGGGTGCCAAAAACATTCAGTACTTC
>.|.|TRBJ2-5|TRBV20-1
CSATTETQYF
TGCAGTGCTACGACCGAGACCCAGTACTTC
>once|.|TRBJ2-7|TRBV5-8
CASSPPRSEQYF
TGTGCCAGCAGCCCCCCCCGGAGCGAGCAGTACTTC
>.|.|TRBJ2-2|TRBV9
CASSVKGGTNTGELFF
TGTGCCAGCAGCGTCAAGGGAGGAACGAACACCGGGGAGCTGTTTTTT
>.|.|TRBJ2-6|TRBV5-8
CASSPRGGWANVLTF
TGTGCCAGCAGCCCCCGTGGGGGCTGGGCCAACGTCCTGACTTTC
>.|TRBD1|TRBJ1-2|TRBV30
CAWSARGDGYTF
TGTGCCTGGAGCGCCAGGGGGGATGGCTACACCTTC
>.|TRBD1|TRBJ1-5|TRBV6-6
CASSKQGRRQPQHF
TGTGCCAGCAGTAAACAGGGGCGGCGTCAGCCCCAGCATTTT
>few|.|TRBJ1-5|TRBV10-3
CAIGGTVNQPQHF
TGTGCCATCGGAGGGACGGTCAATCAGCCCCAGCATTTT
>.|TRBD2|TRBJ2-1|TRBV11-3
CASSLGTSSLLVYNEQFF
TGTGCCAGCAGCTTAGGGACTAGCAGTCTTCTGGTCTACAATGAGCAGTTCTTC
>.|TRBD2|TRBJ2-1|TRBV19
CASSIGLAGGQNEQFF
TGTGCCAGTAGTATAGGACTAGCGGGAGGGCAGAATGAGCAGTTCTTC
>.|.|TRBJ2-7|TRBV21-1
CASSKGLAGVYEQYF
TGTGCCAGCAGCAAAGGACTAGCGGGAGTCTACGAGCAGTACTTC
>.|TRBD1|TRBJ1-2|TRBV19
CASSSGQGNYGYTF
TGTGCCAGTAGCTCTGGACAGGGAAACTATGGCTACACCTTC